The 30 T cell receptor beta chains reported below all come from one sample, sequenced in a study of PD-L1 blockade in urothelial cancer. Assay used: immunoSEQ multiplex PCR; TCRdb lists only in-frame clones, some missing. The table records fewer than 30,000 clones, about four fifths of them present only once. Sequencing used PBMCs, obtained around atezolizumab (anti-PD-L1) treatment. These TCRs come from a man aged 70 or older with urothelial cancer.

This clone was detected once. The chain recombines TRBV7-8 with TRBJ2-1, with D perhaps TRBD1 (5 bases). The CDR3 covers 12 residues. The V end lost 6 bases, the J end lost 7 bases, and 10 bases lay between the germline ends. From germline, CDR1 is SGHVS and CDR2 FQNEAQ. CDR3 coding DNA: TGTGCCAGCAGTAGGGGAAGGAATGAGCAGTTCTTC. Translating it yields CASSRGRNEQFF. The full variable domain, completed using reference TRBV7-8 and TRBJ2-1, is GAGVSQSPRYKVAKRGQDVALRCDPISGHVSLFWYQQALGQGPEFLTYFQNEAQLDKSGLPSDRFFAERPEGSVSTLKIQRTQQEDSAVYLCASSRGRNEQFFGPGTRLTVL.

This clone has just a few counts. The gene calls are TRBV28 and TRBJ1-1; 8 bases are a match to TRBD1. Germline V gene data show CDR1 as MDHEN and CDR2 as SYDVKM. The length of the CDR3 is 18 residues. With 6 bases clipped from V and 0 bases from J, the junction kept 15 bases outside the gene matches. The CDR3 reads CASSHWGQVTSMNTEAFF. CDR3 coding DNA: TGTGCCAGCAGCCACTGGGGACAGGTGACCTCTATGAACACTGAAGCTTTCTTT.

The table lists this clone with a few counts. The rearrangement uses TRBV7-2 and TRBJ2-7, with 13 bases fitting TRBD2. The length of the CDR3 is 17 residues. The V and J ends lost 5 bases and 4 bases, in that order; junction bases with no gene match: 11. From germline, CDR1 is SGHTA and CDR2 FQGNSA. The CDR3 nucleotides are TGTGCCAGCAGCCGTCCCGGGACTAGCGGGATTAAATACGAGCAGTACTTC. It translates to CASSRPGTSGIKYEQYF.

The rearrangement joins TRBV28 to TRBJ2-5, with a possible D match to TRBD2 (6 bases). V was shortened by 11 bases and J by 5 bases, with 15 bases between the two germline ends. The V gene's germline CDR1 is MDHEN and CDR2 SYDVKM. This CDR3 has 12 residues. CDR3 in amino acids: CACLGGEETQYF. DNA of the CDR3: TGTGCCTGCCTAGGCGGGGAGGAGACCCAGTACTTC.

The rearrangement links TRBV6-5 to TRBJ1-2, with D perhaps matching TRBD1 (6 bases). Trimming shortened V by 6 bases and J by 2 bases, and 10 bases separated the two germline ends. The V gene's germline CDR1 is MNHEY and CDR2 SVGAGI. CDR3 length: 13 amino acids. The CDR3 reads CASRRTGNYGYTF. The CDR3 DNA sequence: TGTGCCAGCAGACGAACAGGGAACTATGGCTACACCTTC.

In its sample, this clone was seen a few times. This rearrangement joins TRBV13 to TRBJ2-7; 9 bases fit TRBD1. The length of the CDR3 is 17 residues. The V segment lost 5 bases and the J segment 2 bases; nucleotides outside the gene matches: 13. Germline assignment: CDR1 PRHDT and CDR2 FYEKMQ (reference sequence). The CDR3 bases are TGTGCCAGCAGCCCAAGCTCCGGGACAGGGCTTACCTACGAGCAGTACTTC. It is translated as CASSPSSGTGLTYEQYF.

This chain connects TRBV30 to TRBJ1-1; D is unresolved. Germline V gene sequence: CDR1 GTSNPN, CDR2 SVGIG (reference sequence). Trimming took off 4 bases at V and 10 bases at J, with 10 bases between the two ends. The CDR3 sequence is 10 residues long. CDR3 loop: CAWNSGGAFF. The CDR3 nucleotides read TGTGCCTGGAATAGCGGAGGAGCTTTCTTT.

The genes are TRBV5-1 and TRBJ2-3, with 7 bases lining up with TRBD2. CDR1 is SGHRS, CDR2 YFSETQ, per germline. V lost 4 bases and J lost 4; bases outside the gene matches: 9. CDR3 size: 15 residues. The CDR3: CASSLYVAGADTQYF. In nucleotides, the CDR3 is TGCGCCAGCAGCCTTTATGTGGCGGGAGCAGATACGCAGTATTTT. The whole variable domain, filled in from reference TRBV5-1 and TRBJ2-3, reads KAGVTQTPRYLIKTRGQQVTLSCSPISGHRSVSWYQQTPGQGLQFLFEYFSETQRNKGNFPGRFSGRQFSNSRSEMNVSTLELGDSALYLCASSLYVAGADTQYFGPGTRLTVL.

The CDR3 here is CAWSADFAGTDTQYF. In DNA form, the CDR3 reads TGTGCCTGGAGTGCGGACTTCGCGGGGACAGATACGCAGTATTTT. The V and J genes are TRBV30 and TRBJ2-3; perhaps TRBD2 as D (6 bases). This CDR3 spans 15 amino acids. V dropped 1 base and J dropped 3 bases, with 14 bases sitting between them. CDR1 is GTSNPN, CDR2 SVGIG, per germline (reference sequence).

V is TRBV6-6 and J is TRBJ2-7, with D possibly TRBD1 on 6 matching bases. This CDR3 contains 14 residues. Germline V gives CDR1 MNHNY, CDR2 SVGAGI (reference sequence). V was pared by 7 bases and J by 2 bases, with 15 bases between. CDR3 region: CASTLTGPAYEQYF. The DNA of the CDR3 is TGTGCCAGCACCCTGACAGGTCCGGCCTACGAGCAGTACTTC.

V is TRBV4-1 and J is TRBJ2-5, with TRBD1 matching 10 bases. Trimming cost V 1 base and J 5 bases; bases outside gene matches: 7. Looked up from germline, CDR1 is MGHRA and CDR2 is YSYEKL. This CDR3 spans 16 amino acids. The CDR3 spells CASSQVPDRGQETQYF. CDR3 DNA sequence: TGCGCCAGCAGCCAAGTCCCCGACAGGGGGCAGGAGACCCAGTACTTC.

The J gene is TRBJ2-7, the V gene TRBV7-2; D gene ambiguous. The CDR3 extends over 16 amino acids. The V and J ends lost 5 bases and 0 bases respectively, with 17 bases between them. The germline V gene has CDR1 SGHTA and CDR2 FQGNSA. The CDR3 bases are TGTGCCAGCAGCCAAGGCGTAGACTCAAGCTCCTACGAGCAGTACTTC. It yields the protein CASSQGVDSSSYEQYF.

CDR3 DNA: TGTGCCAGCAGCACCGTCGGTGCAGGGATCCCCCTCCACTTT. Its protein is CASSTVGAGIPLHF. The chain has TRBV5-5 and TRBJ1-6; D might be TRBD1 (5 bases). The length of the CDR3 is 14 residues. The V end was cut by 4 bases, the J end by 13 bases, with 18 bases between. Looked up from germline, CDR1 is SGHKS and CDR2 is YYEKEE (reference sequence). Using reference TRBV5-5 and TRBJ1-6 for the parts outside the CDR3, the full variable domain is DAGVTQSPTHLIKTRGQQVTLRCSPISGHKSVSWYQQVLGQGPQFIFQYYEKEERGRGNFPDRFSARQFPNYSSELNVNALLLGDSALYLCASSTVGAGIPLHFGNGTRLTVT.

In this sample, this clone turned up a few times. The chain combines TRBV19 with TRBJ1-2, with D maybe TRBD1 (6 bases). V gave up 7 bases and J gave up 7 bases, with 16 bases separating them. Germline V CDR1 and CDR2: LNHDA, SQIVND (reference sequence). The CDR3 covers 13 residues. CDR3 in DNA: TGTGCCAGTAAGAGGACAGAGTCCGGTGGCTACACCTTC. Protein: CASKRTESGGYTF.

Only one count was recorded for this clone. The rearrangement links TRBV6-6 to TRBJ2-1; no definite D call. CDR1 MNHNY and CDR2 SVGAGI come from the germline V gene (reference sequence). The CDR3 is 12 residues long. V gave up 5 bases and J gave up 4 bases, with 6 bases separating them. CDR3 DNA: TGTGCCAGCAGTCCAGAATACAATGAGCAGTTCTTC. Its protein is CASSPEYNEQFF.

The V and J genes are TRBV28 and TRBJ2-7; 7 bases align to TRBD2. This CDR3 contains 14 residues. Trimming at V came to 2 bases and at J to 2 bases, leaving 3 bases not matched to a gene. The germline V gene has CDR1 MDHEN and CDR2 SYDVKM. This CDR3 reads CASSLRGEAYEQYF. DNA of the CDR3: TGTGCCAGCAGTTTACGGGGGGAGGCCTACGAGCAGTACTTC.

In this sample, this clone turned up a few times. The rearrangement links TRBV6-1 to TRBJ1-3; D unresolved. Germline loops: CDR1 MNHNS, CDR2 SASEGT. The CDR3 is 15 residues long. Trimming left V 0 bases short and J 2 bases short, with 8 bases between. The CDR3 here is CASSEAPEAGNTIYF. In DNA form, the CDR3 reads TGTGCCAGCAGTGAAGCGCCGGAGGCTGGAAACACCATATATTTT.

The V and J genes are TRBV19 and TRBJ2-3; 9 nucleotides match TRBD1. Trimming cost V 11 bases and J 5 bases; bases outside gene matches: 11. Germline values: CDR1 LNHDA, CDR2 SQIVND (reference sequence). The CDR3 consists of 14 residues. In nucleotides, the CDR3 is TGTGCCTTACCCCGGACAGGGGAAGGAGATACGCAGTATTTT. This sequence encodes CALPRTGEGDTQYF.

The chain links TRBV7-9 to TRBJ2-1, with D possibly matching TRBD2 (5 bases). Germline assignment: CDR1 SEHNR and CDR2 FQNEAQ (reference sequence). V was cut by 3 bases and J by 8 bases, with 11 bases left in between. This CDR3 has 13 amino acids. DNA of the CDR3: TGTGCCAGCAGCTTGGACTCGTTGGATGAGCAGTTCTTC. Translating gives CASSLDSLDEQFF. Combining the CDR3 with reference TRBV7-9 and TRBJ2-1 gives the whole variable domain DTGVSQNPRHKITKRGQNVTFRCDPISEHNRLYWYRQTLGQGPEFLTYFQNEAQLEKSRLLSDRFSAERPKGSFSTLEIQRTEQGDSAMYLCASSLDSLDEQFFGPGTRLTVL.

This chain connects TRBV5-6 to TRBJ2-3; D ambiguous. Trimming removed 5 bases from V and 0 bases from J, with 7 bases in between. The CDR3 totals 13 residues. The germline CDR1 and CDR2 sequences are SGHDT and YYEEEE. This CDR3 is CASRLASTDTQYF. DNA of the CDR3: TGTGCCAGCAGGTTAGCTAGCACAGATACGCAGTATTTT.

The V gene is TRBV15, the J gene TRBJ2-1; TRBD2 agrees at 12 bases. The germline gives CDR1 LNHNV, CDR2 YYDKDF (reference sequence). Losses at the gene ends were 0 bases for V and 4 bases for J; bases not matched to a gene: 4. The CDR3 consists of 17 residues. The CDR3 DNA sequence: TGTGCCACCAGCAGAGAGGCTAGCGGGAGGGGGTACAATGAGCAGTTCTTC. Protein product: CATSREASGRGYNEQFF.

The chain recombines TRBV18 with TRBJ2-1; D may be TRBD1 (5 bases). The length of the CDR3 is 14 residues. Germline V gives CDR1 KGHSH, CDR2 LQKENI. V was trimmed by 1 base and J by 4 bases, leaving 8 bases between them. The CDR3 DNA follows: TGTGCCAGCTCACCACTGGGGCAGTACAATGAGCAGTTCTTC. The encoded protein is CASSPLGQYNEQFF.

This chain links TRBV5-1 with TRBJ2-1; 14 positions match TRBD2. Germline CDR1 and CDR2: SGHRS and YFSETQ. The CDR3 loop spans 16 amino acids. J gave up 6 bases and V 5 bases, and 7 bases lay outside the gene matches. CDR3 nucleotides: TGCGCCAGCAGGGGGACGGGACTAGCGGGAGTCAATGAGCAGTTCTTC. This sequence encodes CASRGTGLAGVNEQFF.

The chain is built from TRBV28 and TRBJ2-7; tentative D call: TRBD1 (6 bases). The V and J ends lost 3 bases and 0 bases respectively, with 12 bases between them. This CDR3 is 15 amino acids long. Germline V gene lookup returns CDR1 MDHEN and CDR2 SYDVKM. In DNA, the CDR3 is TGTGCCAGCAGTTTTCTAGGGGGATCCTCCTACGAGCAGTACTTC. Protein sequence: CASSFLGGSSYEQYF.

J is TRBJ1-1 and V is TRBV12-5; D perhaps matches TRBD1 (5 bases). Trimming took 1 base from V and 11 from J, leaving 8 bases between them. The length of the CDR3 is 11 residues. The germline CDR1 and CDR2 sequences are LGHNT and FRNRAP. As DNA, the CDR3 is TGTGCTAGTGGTTTGGAGGGGCCGGCTTTCTTT. Its translation is CASGLEGPAFF. The full variable domain, in which reference TRBV12-5 and TRBJ1-1 provide the parts outside the CDR3, is DARVTQTPRHKVTEMGQEVTMRCQPILGHNTVFWYRQTMMQGLELLAYFRNRAPLDDSGMPKDRFSAEMPDATLATLKIQPSEPRDSAVYFCASGLEGPAFFGQGTRLTVV.

The table lists this clone with a few counts. The chain is built from TRBV9 and TRBJ2-2, with D possibly TRBD1 on 6 matching bases. V lost 0 bases and J 5 bases, leaving 14 bases between the germline ends. The CDR3 has 16 amino acids. Germline CDR1 is SGDLS and CDR2 is YYNGEE. For the CDR3, the DNA is TGTGCCAGCAGCGTAGGAGGGGGAACTTTTACCGGGGAGCTGTTTTTT. The encoded protein is CASSVGGGTFTGELFF.

CDR3 nucleotides: TGTGCCAGCACAGCAGGGGGGAAAGATACGCAGTATTTT. Protein sequence: CASTAGGKDTQYF. The chain couples TRBV6-6 to TRBJ2-3; TRBD1 might be the D (7 bases). CDR1 is MNHNY, CDR2 SVGAGI, per germline (reference sequence). The germline V and J ends were trimmed by 7 bases and 5 bases, with 13 bases remaining between them. The CDR3 covers 13 residues.

This rearrangement joins TRBV7-8 to TRBJ1-1; 7 nucleotides agree with TRBD1. This CDR3 is 15 amino acids long. The germline gives CDR1 SGHVS, CDR2 FQNEAQ. The V segment lost 2 bases and the J segment 4 bases; nucleotides outside the gene matches: 7. This chain's CDR3 is CASSLTTGWGTEAFF. Here the CDR3 DNA reads TGTGCCAGCAGCTTAACGACAGGGTGGGGCACTGAAGCTTTCTTT.

The chain has TRBV27 and TRBJ1-1; no clear D. Trimming shortened V by 7 bases and J by 4 bases, and 13 bases separated the two germline ends. Germline assignment: CDR1 MNHEY and CDR2 SMNVEV (reference sequence). The CDR3 is made up of 13 amino acids. This CDR3 is CASNPTRITEAFF. The CDR3, as DNA: TGTGCCAGCAATCCCACGAGGATCACTGAAGCTTTCTTT.

This chain uses TRBV18 with TRBJ2-2, with 10 bases that match TRBD2. This CDR3 has 17 residues. CDR1 is KGHSH, CDR2 LQKENI, per germline. V trimming: 4 bases; J trimming: 2 bases; junction bases outside the gene matches: 7. This chain's CDR3 is CASSQPAGGPNTGELFF. CDR3 coding DNA: TGTGCCAGCTCACAACCAGCGGGAGGGCCCAACACCGGGGAGCTGTTTTTT.